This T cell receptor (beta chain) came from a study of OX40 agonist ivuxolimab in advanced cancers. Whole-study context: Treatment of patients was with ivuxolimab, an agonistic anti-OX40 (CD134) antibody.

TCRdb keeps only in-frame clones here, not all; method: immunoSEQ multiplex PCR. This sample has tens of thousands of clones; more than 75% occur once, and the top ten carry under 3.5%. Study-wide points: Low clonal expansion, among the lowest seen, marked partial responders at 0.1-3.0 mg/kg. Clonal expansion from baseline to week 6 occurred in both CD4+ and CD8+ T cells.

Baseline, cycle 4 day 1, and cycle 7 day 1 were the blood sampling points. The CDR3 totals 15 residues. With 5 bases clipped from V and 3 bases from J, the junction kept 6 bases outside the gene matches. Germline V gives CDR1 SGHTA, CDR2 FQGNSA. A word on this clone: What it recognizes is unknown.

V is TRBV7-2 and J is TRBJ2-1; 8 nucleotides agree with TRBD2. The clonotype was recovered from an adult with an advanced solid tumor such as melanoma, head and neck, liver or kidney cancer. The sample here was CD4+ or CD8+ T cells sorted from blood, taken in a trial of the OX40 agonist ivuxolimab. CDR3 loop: CASSPLAVFYNEQFF. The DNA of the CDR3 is TGTGCCAGCAGCCCACTAGCGGTATTCTACAATGAGCAGTTCTTC.